The 18 T cell receptor beta chains in this list originate from one sample, sequenced in a study of blood T cell repertoires in COVID-19. Only in-frame clones appear in the TCRdb table, and some are missing; sequencing was by immunoSEQ multiplex PCR. The repertoire consists of some 460,000 clones, with roughly nine tenths occurring once and the leading ten covering 0.7%. The specimen sequenced was PBMCs or T cells enriched from blood (not recorded which). Receptors were obtained from a woman aged 18-29 years who had recovered from COVID-19.

This chain links TRBV11-3 with TRBJ2-2; 9 nucleotides match TRBD1. The germline V gene encodes CDR1 SGHNT and CDR2 YENEEA. The CDR3 is made up of 15 amino acids. Germline trimming cut 3 bases from V and 5 bases from J; bases unmatched to any gene: 4. DNA of the CDR3: TGTGCCAGCAGCTTGGGGACAGGGCGGACCGGGGAGCTGTTTTTT. It translates to CASSLGTGRTGELFF.

The CDR3 DNA reads as TGTGCTAGTGGTTTGCCTGAGAACTATGGCTACACCTTC. Protein product: CASGLPENYGYTF. This rearrangement joins TRBV12-5 to TRBJ1-2, with no clear D. CDR1 and CDR2 (germline): LGHNT, FRNRAP. Trimming took off 2 bases at V and 2 bases at J, with 6 bases between the two ends. The CDR3 totals 13 residues.

This sequence joins TRBV6-5 and TRBJ1-2; no firm D call. The V gene lost 8 bases and the J gene lost 4 bases, with 17 bases spanning the gap. Germline values: CDR1 MNHEY, CDR2 SVGAGI. The CDR3 length is 14 residues. CDR3 amino acids: CASQEGGPLYGYTF. In DNA, the CDR3 is TGTGCCAGCCAAGAGGGTGGGCCCCTCTATGGCTACACCTTC.

V usage is TRBV19 and J usage is TRBJ1-2; D is unresolved. The CDR3 covers 12 residues. Germline V gene data show CDR1 as LNHDA and CDR2 as SQIVND (reference sequence). Between the trimmed V and J ends, which lost 10 bases and 6 bases, there was a span of 15 bases. The CDR3 region is CATRRGYNGYTF. The CDR3 DNA reads as TGTGCCACAAGGCGCGGGTATAATGGCTACACCTTC.

CDR3 bases: TGTGCCAGCAGCCAAGATATAAGGAAAGGGGACAGGAGGACTGAAGCTTTCTTT. This translates into CASSQDIRKGDRRTEAFF. The chain employs TRBV3-1 (or the pseudogene TRBV3-2) and TRBJ1-1; 8 bases align to TRBD1. The ends lost 0 bases at V and 5 bases at J; junction bases unmatched: 14. Germline CDR1 and CDR2: LGHDT and YNNKEL (reference sequence). The CDR3 extends over 18 amino acids.

The J gene is TRBJ1-1, the V gene TRBV7-2, with D possibly TRBD1 on 5 matching bases. The germline V gene encodes CDR1 SGHTA and CDR2 FQGNSA. This CDR3 spans 15 amino acids. V lost 5 bases, J lost 1 base, and 14 bases lay in between. CDR3: CASSPIGGTNTEAFF. The CDR3 nucleotides are TGTGCCAGCAGCCCGATTGGCGGGACGAACACTGAAGCTTTCTTT.

This chain uses TRBV30 with TRBJ1-1, with a weak D call TRBD1 (5 bases). Trimming stripped 0 bases from V and 3 bases from J, with 11 bases between. CDR1 is GTSNPN, CDR2 SVGIG, per germline (reference sequence). The CDR3 contains 14 residues. The CDR3 loop reads CAWSVRQWDTEAFF. The CDR3 DNA reads as TGTGCCTGGAGTGTACGACAGTGGGACACTGAAGCTTTCTTT.

J is TRBJ1-1 and V is TRBV27; D is perhaps TRBD1 (6 bases). The CDR3 length is 15 residues. Germline V gene lookup returns CDR1 MNHEY and CDR2 SMNVEV (reference sequence). Trimming stripped 6 bases from V and 0 bases from J, with 14 bases between. Here the CDR3 reads CASSPRTVLNTEAFF. The CDR3 DNA reads TGTGCCAGCAGCCCAAGGACAGTTTTGAACACTGAAGCTTTCTTT.

The chain combines TRBV29-1 with TRBJ2-1; unclear D gene. V gave up 8 bases and J gave up 5 bases, with 16 bases separating them. This CDR3 has 13 amino acids. The germline CDR1 and CDR2 sequences are SQVTM and ANQGSEA. The CDR3 spells CSSPPGGDNEQFF. DNA for the CDR3: TGCAGCTCCCCCCCGGGTGGAGACAATGAGCAGTTCTTC.

The chain couples TRBV2 to TRBJ2-3; 14 bases match TRBD2. The CDR3 runs to 16 residues. V dropped 5 bases and J dropped 2; count of bases not matched to a gene: 3. In germline, CDR1 is SNHLY, CDR2 FYNNEI. CDR3: CASSQGLAGATDTQYF. For the CDR3, the DNA is TGTGCCAGCAGTCAGGGACTAGCGGGGGCCACAGATACGCAGTATTTT.

Points on this clone: The junction shows a germline mismatch at one end, possibly a read error. V is TRBV18 and J is TRBJ1-1, with 10 bases identical to TRBD1. This CDR3 region has 15 residues. Germline CDR1 KGHSH, CDR2 LQKENI. CDR3 sequence (DNA): TGTGCCAGTTCACCGGGGACAGGGGAGGGGGCTGAAGCTTTCTTT. It translates to CASSPGTGEGAEAFF.

The V call is TRBV7-8, the J call TRBJ2-5; tentative D call: TRBD1 (5 bases). Per the germline V gene, CDR1 is SGHVS and CDR2 is FQNEAQ. The V gene lost 5 bases and the J gene lost 4 bases, with 14 bases spanning the gap. The CDR3 contains 14 residues. The CDR3 here is CASSGRDFVETQYF. As DNA, the CDR3 is TGTGCCAGCAGCGGCAGGGATTTTGTAGAGACCCAGTACTTC.

This chain uses TRBV30 with TRBJ1-6; 9 nucleotides align to TRBD1. This CDR3 is built from 13 residues. With 4 bases clipped from V and 8 bases from J, the junction kept 3 bases outside the gene matches. Germline-derived CDR1 and CDR2 are GTSNPN and SVGIG (reference sequence). CDR3 loop: CAWKRTGDSPLHF. In DNA form, the CDR3 reads TGTGCCTGGAAAAGGACAGGGGATTCACCCCTCCACTTT.

The chain recombines TRBV6-5 with TRBJ2-7, with 8 bases aligning to TRBD2. The CDR3 has 15 amino acids. From germline, CDR1 is MNHEY and CDR2 SVGAGI. Trimming at V came to 4 bases and at J to 1 base, leaving 6 bases not matched to a gene. The CDR3 spells CASSSGGTMSYEQYF. CDR3 DNA: TGTGCCAGCAGTTCGGGGGGGACAATGTCCTACGAGCAGTACTTC.

The chain couples TRBV3-1 (or the pseudogene TRBV3-2) to TRBJ2-1, with 14 nucleotides matching TRBD2. Trimming cost V 0 bases and J 10 bases; bases outside gene matches: 5. The CDR3 is made up of 16 amino acids. CDR1 LGHDT and CDR2 YNNKEL come from the germline V gene (reference sequence). CDR3 nucleotides: TGTGCCAGCAGCCAAGATTCGACTAGCGGGGGGGGCGAGCAGTTCTTC. Its protein is CASSQDSTSGGGEQFF.

V gene TRBV5-4 combines with J gene TRBJ2-5; TRBD2 matches 9 bases. Germline CDR1 reads SGHNT; CDR2 reads YYREEE (reference sequence). J lost 3 bases, V lost 10 bases, and 7 bases had no gene match. The CDR3 has 13 amino acids. The CDR3 bases are TGTGCCTCAAGACTAGCGGCCAAAGAGACCCAGTACTTC. It translates to CASRLAAKETQYF.

The V and J genes are TRBV9 and TRBJ2-3; perhaps TRBD1 as D (5 bases). The CDR3 loop spans 15 amino acids. The V and J ends lost 3 bases and 2 bases respectively, with 13 bases between them. Germline V lookup: CDR1 SGDLS, CDR2 YYNGEE. The chain's CDR3 is CASSGWGNPTDTQYF. CDR3 DNA: TGTGCCAGCAGCGGATGGGGCAATCCCACAGATACGCAGTATTTT.

V and J are TRBV27 and TRBJ2-5; TRBD2 matches at 12 bases. This CDR3 has 16 residues. V was pared by 3 bases and J by 3 bases, with 5 bases of the junction left unmatched. Germline CDR1 MNHEY, CDR2 SMNVEV (reference sequence). The CDR3 region is CASSLVLAGGKETQYF. In nucleotides, the CDR3 is TGTGCCAGCAGTTTGGTCCTAGCGGGGGGGAAAGAGACCCAGTACTTC.